These T cell receptor beta chains were read from a single sample in a study of beta chain features in type 1 diabetes. Sequencing was performed with immunoSEQ multiplex PCR; in TCRdb, only in-frame clones are kept and a portion is missing. Of about 930,000 clones in the sample, under 20% were seen once. Sequencing was carried out using naive CD4+ T cells from blood. The receptors shown here come from a woman between 18 and 29 years old in good health. CDR3s include the opening cysteine and the closing phenylalanine or tryptophan. A D gene is named only where the DNA matches it firmly. Part of the rows lack a size; the others show once, few, many or a class for expanded clones.

j_call clone_size v_call d_call cdr3_nt cdr3_aa
TRBJ2-7 few TRBV7-9 NA TGTGCCAGCAGCTTAGAAGTTGGGGCGTCCTACGAGCAGTACTTC CASSLEVGASYEQYF
TRBJ2-3 few TRBV2 NA TGTGCCAGCAGTGATTTGGGGCAGGGGTCAGATACGCAGTATTTT CASSDLGQGSDTQYF
TRBJ2-1 NA TRBV15 TRBD2 TGTGCCACCAGCAGAGAGCGGGAGGGTTTGGTGGTGCAGTTCTTC CATSREREGLVVQFF
TRBJ1-5 NA TRBV7-2 NA TGTGCCAGCAGCTTATTCAATCAGCCCCAGCATTTT CASSLFNQPQHF
TRBJ2-7 few TRBV28 TRBD2 TGTGCCAGCAGTTTACCGGGGAGGGTGGAGCAGTACTTC CASSLPGRVEQYF
TRBJ2-6 NA TRBV7-9 NA TGTGCCAGCAGCTTAGTCTGGCCCTCTGGGGCCAACGTCCTGACTTTC CASSLVWPSGANVLTF
TRBJ2-5 few TRBV6-6 NA TGTGCCAGCAGCCCTAGCGCCCAAGAGACCCAGTACTTC CASSPSAQETQYF
TRBJ2-1 few TRBV10-2 TRBD2 TGCGCCAGCAGTCCCAGGGTAGCGGGCTCCTACAATGAGCAGTTCTTC CASSPRVAGSYNEQFF
TRBJ1-1 NA TRBV6-5 NA TGTGCCAGCCAAAACAGGAACGCTGAAGCTTTCTTT CASQNRNAEAFF
TRBJ2-1 NA TRBV2 NA TGTGCCAGCAGTTTGGGCAGATACAATGAGCAGTTCTTC CASSLGRYNEQFF
TRBJ2-2 NA TRBV18 TRBD2 TGTGCCAGCTCACGTCTGAACGATGGACTAGGAAGGGGGGAGCTGTTTTTT CASSRLNDGLGRGELFF
TRBJ2-3 few TRBV7-2 NA TGTGCCACCTCTAGCTTCACAGATACGCAGTATTTT CATSSFTDTQYF
TRBJ2-7 few TRBV19 TRBD2 TGTGCCAGTAGGCAAGTAGCGGGAAGTGACGAGCAGTACTTC CASRQVAGSDEQYF
TRBJ2-7 NA TRBV13 NA TGTGCCAGCAGCTTAGGCCATATCTACGAGCAGTACTTC CASSLGHIYEQYF
TRBJ2-7 NA TRBV6-5 NA TGTGCCAGCAGTTTGGGTGGTTCATCGCGTTACGAGCAGTACTTC CASSLGGSSRYEQYF
TRBJ2-2 NA TRBV10-3 TRBD2 TGTGCCATCAGTGTGGGACTAGCGGTCGCCGGGGAGCTGTTTTTT CAISVGLAVAGELFF
TRBJ2-5 few TRBV5-1 NA TGCGCCAGCAGAGCCTCGATTTACACAGGGATACAAGAGACCCAGTACTTC CASRASIYTGIQETQYF
TRBJ2-7 few TRBV27 NA TGTGCCAGCAGTTTCAGGGGCGCAATGATTTACGAGCAGTACTTC CASSFRGAMIYEQYF
TRBJ1-1 NA TRBV7-9 TRBD1 TGTGCCAGCAGCTGGCCCGGGACAGGGTACGAGAACACTGAAGCTTTCTTT CASSWPGTGYENTEAFF
TRBJ2-6 NA TRBV18 NA TGTGCCAGCTCACGGACAGTCGTTAGCTCTGGGGCCAACGTCCTGACTTTC CASSRTVVSSGANVLTF
TRBJ2-7 few TRBV11-2 NA TGTGCCAGCAGCTTATGGGACGGCCTCGAGCAGTACTTC CASSLWDGLEQYF
TRBJ2-5 NA TRBV5-4 TRBD2 TGTGCCAGCAGCTTCCTAGCGGTCCAAGAGACCCAGTACTTC CASSFLAVQETQYF
TRBJ1-1 NA TRBV29-1 TRBD1 TGCAGCGTGACAGGGGGCGGAACTGAAGCTTTCTTT CSVTGGGTEAFF
TRBJ2-1 few TRBV6-5 TRBD2 TGTGCCAGCAGTCGTAGCGGGAGTTCGCGAAATGAGCAGTTCTTC CASSRSGSSRNEQFF
TRBJ2-1 NA TRBV7-9 TRBD2 TGTGCCAGCAGCTTGGACTTGGGGACTAGCACCAACAATGAGCAGTTCTTC CASSLDLGTSTNNEQFF
TRBJ2-1 NA TRBV7-3 NA TGTGCCAGCAGCTCAAGGCCCAATGAGCAGTTCTTC CASSSRPNEQFF
TRBJ2-7 few TRBV2 NA TGTGCCAGCAGTGCGATATACGAGCAGTACTTC CASSAIYEQYF
TRBJ2-5 few TRBV7-2 TRBD1 TGTGCCAGCAGCTTCCGGGACAGGGGCCAAGAGACCCAGTACTTC CASSFRDRGQETQYF
TRBJ1-3 NA TRBV7-2 NA TGTGCCAGCAGCGGGGTACACGGAAACACCATATATTTT CASSGVHGNTIYF
TRBJ2-2 few TRBV4-2 TRBD2 TGTGCCAGCAGCCAAGAGGCCGGGAGGGCCACCGGGGAGCTGTTTTTT CASSQEAGRATGELFF
TRBJ1-1 NA TRBV19 NA TGTGCCAGTAGGAGAAAGGGACATAACATGAACACTGAAGCTTTCTTT CASRRKGHNMNTEAFF
TRBJ2-3 few TRBV9 NA TGTGCCAGCAGCGTAGGGCTAGCGAAGACAGATACGCAGTATTTT CASSVGLAKTDTQYF
TRBJ2-7 few TRBV14 NA TGTGCCAGCAGGCCGACATATCGCTACGAGCAGTACTTC CASRPTYRYEQYF
TRBJ2-2 few TRBV18 NA TGTGCCAGCTCACCAACCCGAACCGGGGAGCTGTTTTTT CASSPTRTGELFF
TRBJ1-4 NA TRBV5-4 NA TGTGCCAGCAGCTTAATCCTACAGGGAAGGGCTAATGAAAAACTGTTTTTT CASSLILQGRANEKLFF
TRBJ2-7 NA TRBV7-9 NA TGTGCCAGCAGCTTAGTGAGCACCTACGAGCAGTACTTC CASSLVSTYEQYF
TRBJ2-2 NA TRBV28 NA TGTGCCAGCACAAAGTACAGGGAAACCGGGGAGCTGTTTTTT CASTKYRETGELFF